The 25 T cell receptor beta chains reported below all come from one sample, sequenced in a study of response to subunit inactivated influenza vaccine. MiXCR was run by TCRdb on the RT-PCR reads, yielding one entry per CDR3 protein. This sample carries about 240,000 distinct CDR3 sequences, 12% of them seen once, and the ten largest clones take 7.8%. The specimen comprised non-naive T cells sorted from PBMCs, sampled 14 to 15 days before vaccination. These receptors came from a middle-aged man who received an inactivated influenza vaccine.

The chain links TRBV11-2 to TRBJ1-1, with D possibly TRBD1 on 6 matching bases. There are 14 residues in the CDR3. Germline loops: CDR1 SGHAT, CDR2 FQNNGV. V dropped 3 bases and J dropped 8 bases, with 16 bases sitting between them. In nucleotides, the CDR3 is TGTGCCAGCAGCTTCGATTCGACAGGTCCAGAAGCTTTCTTT. Translating it yields CASSFDSTGPEAFF.

This clonotype was counted at least ten times. The chain links TRBV4-1 to TRBJ2-1; 13 nucleotides match TRBD2. There are 16 residues in the CDR3. Germline trimming cut 4 bases from V and 8 bases from J; bases unmatched to any gene: 8. The germline V gene has CDR1 MGHRA and CDR2 YSYEKL. The CDR3 reads CASSLGTSGVSHEQFF. The CDR3 DNA sequence: TGCGCCAGCAGCCTAGGGACTAGCGGGGTTTCCCATGAGCAGTTCTTC.

This clonotype turned up a few times. The chain recombines TRBV29-1 with TRBJ2-7, with TRBD1 identical over 7 bases. V dropped 4 bases and J dropped 5; count of bases not matched to a gene: 5. The CDR3 is 12 residues long. CDR1 and CDR2 from the germline V gene are SQVTM and ANQGSEA. CDR3 nucleotide sequence: TGCAGCGTTGGCGTGACAGGGCACGAGCAGTACTTC. Protein sequence: CSVGVTGHEQYF.

This clonotype has ten or more counts. This chain connects TRBV12-3 or TRBV12-4 to TRBJ1-4; no reliable D call. The CDR3 spans 12 residues. V lost 2 bases to trimming and J lost 11 bases, with 9 bases between them. The CDR3 bases are TGTGCCAGCAGTTTAAGACCGGAGAAACTGTTTTTT. Translating gives CASSLRPEKLFF.

This clonotype was observed at least ten times. V is TRBV28 and J is TRBJ1-2, with D unresolved. This CDR3 has 14 amino acids. CDR1 is MDHEN, CDR2 SYDVKM, per germline. The ends were cut back, 2 bases at V and 0 bases at J, with 7 bases in the middle. CDR3 sequence reads: CASSLNLPNYGYTF. CDR3 nucleotides: TGTGCCAGCAGTTTAAACCTCCCTAACTATGGCTACACCTTC.

This clonotype has only a few counts. The chain couples TRBV19 to TRBJ2-3, with 8 bases identical to TRBD1. The V gene end was trimmed by 6 bases and the J gene end by 4 bases; junction bases not matched to a gene: 9. Germline V gene sequence: CDR1 LNHDA, CDR2 SQIVND (reference sequence). CDR3 length: 15 residues. The DNA for the CDR3 is TGTGCCAGTAGCCGACAGGGGAAAAGGTCAGATACGCAGTATTTT. It specifies CASSRQGKRSDTQYF.

There are a few counts of this clonotype. The rearrangement uses TRBV5-1 and TRBJ2-6; D is undetermined. CDR1 SGHRS and CDR2 YFSETQ come from the germline V gene. V was cut by 4 bases and J by 1 base, with 18 bases left in between. The CDR3 consists of 18 residues. DNA of the CDR3: TGCGCCAGCAGCCCGGGCGACGGACCCCTGTCTGGGGCCAACGTCCTGACTTTC. Amino acid sequence: CASSPGDGPLSGANVLTF.

This clonotype has ten or more counts. The V and J genes are TRBV6-1 and TRBJ2-2; 10 positions match TRBD1. The length of the CDR3 is 14 residues. V trimming: 10 bases; J trimming: 4 bases; junction bases outside the gene matches: 6. In germline, CDR1 is MNHNS, CDR2 SASEGT. The DNA for the CDR3 is TGTGCCATAGGGGGACAGGGGTCCACCGGGGAGCTGTTTTTT. It yields the protein CAIGGQGSTGELFF.

The V and J genes are TRBV6-1 and TRBJ2-6; tentatively, D is TRBD1 (6 bases). V dropped 5 bases and J dropped 3 bases, with 11 bases sitting between them. The germline V gene has CDR1 MNHNS and CDR2 SASEGT. This CDR3 has 15 amino acids. CDR3 nucleotide sequence: TGTGCCAGCAGTCGCGACAGGTTTGGGGCCAACGTCCTGACTTTC. Protein: CASSRDRFGANVLTF.

The rearrangement joins TRBV3-1 to TRBJ2-5; D possibly corresponds to TRBD1 (5 bases). The germline V and J ends were trimmed by 2 bases and 4 bases, with 11 bases remaining between them. The CDR3 has 14 residues. The V gene's germline CDR1 is LGHDT and CDR2 YNNKEL (reference sequence). DNA for the CDR3: TGTGCCAGCAGCCAACTCGGAGACAGAGAGACCCAGTACTTC. It translates to CASSQLGDRETQYF.

This chain connects TRBV9 to TRBJ2-3; 8 bases match TRBD2. CDR3 size: 18 residues. With 0 bases clipped from V and 0 bases from J, the junction kept 9 bases outside the gene matches. Germline V CDR1 and CDR2: SGDLS, YYNGEE. This CDR3 is CASSVGQRGGRSTDTQYF. The CDR3 DNA reads as TGTGCCAGCAGCGTAGGGCAACGGGGGGGCCGTAGCACAGATACGCAGTATTTT.

This clonotype showed up just a few times. The chain links TRBV18 to TRBJ2-7, with TRBD1 matching 7 bases. With 5 bases clipped from V and 4 bases from J, the junction kept 8 bases outside the gene matches. Germline V CDR1 and CDR2: KGHSH, LQKENI. The CDR3 is 14 residues long. CDR3 sequence (DNA): TGTGCCAGCTCATTTACCTCGGGACAGTACGAGCAGTACTTC. Translating gives CASSFTSGQYEQYF.

The chain joins TRBV7-2 to TRBJ2-5; D not resolved. The CDR3 sequence is 14 residues long. Germline values: CDR1 SGHTA, CDR2 FQGNSA. The V gene lost 8 bases and the J gene lost 5 bases, with 18 bases spanning the gap. This CDR3 is CASGTGPSGETQYF. The CDR3 nucleotides are TGTGCCAGCGGCACCGGGCCCTCCGGGGAGACCCAGTACTTC. The full variable domain, in which reference TRBV7-2 and TRBJ2-5 provide the parts outside the CDR3, is GAGVSQSPSNKVTEKGKDVELRCDPISGHTALYWYRQSLGQGLEFLIYFQGNSAPDKSGLPSDRFSAERTGGSVSTLTIQRTQQEDSAVYLCASGTGPSGETQYFGPGTRLLVL.

V usage is TRBV15 and J usage is TRBJ1-1; D not resolved. CDR1 and CDR2 (germline): LNHNV, YYDKDF (reference sequence). This CDR3 spans 13 amino acids. Trimming took off 0 bases at V and 0 bases at J, with 2 bases between the two ends. DNA for the CDR3: TGTGCCACCAGCAGAGAGGTGAACACTGAAGCTTTCTTT. As protein: CATSREVNTEAFF. The variable domain in full, with the rest retrieved from reference TRBV15 and TRBJ1-1, is DAMVIQNPRYQVTQFGKPVTLSCSQTLNHNVMYWYQQKSSQAPKLLFHYYDKDFNNEADTPDNFQSRRPNTSFCFLDIRSPGLGDTAMYLCATSREVNTEAFFGQGTRLTVV.

The sample holds a few counts of this clonotype. The chain carries TRBV30 and TRBJ1-2; D gene unclear. V was clipped by 1 base and J by 8 bases, with 11 bases between them. CDR3 length: 12 amino acids. Germline-derived CDR1 and CDR2 are GTSNPN and SVGIG (reference sequence). CDR3: CAWSARRWGYTF. The CDR3 coding sequence is TGTGCCTGGAGTGCAAGACGGTGGGGCTACACCTTC.

V and J are TRBV7-9 and TRBJ1-2; D call uncertain. The CDR3 extends over 13 amino acids. The ends were cut back, 2 bases at V and 6 bases at J, with 10 bases in the middle. The germline V gene has CDR1 SEHNR and CDR2 FQNEAQ (reference sequence). The CDR3 DNA reads TGTGCCAGCAGCTTACCAGTAGGGCATGGCTACACCTTC. Translating gives CASSLPVGHGYTF.

This clonotype was seen many times. The gene calls are TRBV7-2 and TRBJ2-3; D could derive from TRBD1 or TRBD2 (6 bases each). The CDR3 has 15 residues. V was cut by 2 bases and J by 4 bases, with 13 bases left in between. Germline CDR1 and CDR2: SGHTA and FQGNSA. The CDR3 nucleotides read TGTGCCAGCAGCTTATCAGCCGGGGGCGCAGATACGCAGTATTTT. Its protein product is CASSLSAGGADTQYF. The full variable domain, in which reference TRBV7-2 and TRBJ2-3 provide the parts outside the CDR3, is GAGVSQSPSNKVTEKGKDVELRCDPISGHTALYWYRQSLGQGLEFLIYFQGNSAPDKSGLPSDRFSAERTGGSVSTLTIQRTQQEDSAVYLCASSLSAGGADTQYFGPGTRLTVL.

This clonotype was recorded at least ten times. This sequence joins TRBV11-2 and TRBJ2-1; TRBD1 matches at 12 bases. The J segment lost 7 bases and the V segment lost 4 bases, leaving 5 bases of the junction unmatched. The CDR3 contains 15 residues. CDR1 and CDR2 (germline): SGHAT, FQNNGV. CDR3 residues: CASSSGTGGWNEQFF. CDR3 DNA sequence: TGTGCCAGCAGCTCCGGGACAGGGGGCTGGAATGAGCAGTTCTTC.

The table lists this clonotype with a few counts. The chain couples TRBV18 to TRBJ2-5, with 7 positions matching TRBD2. The trim removed 3 bases at V and 1 base at J, leaving 5 bases unmatched. The CDR3 loop spans 15 amino acids. The germline gives CDR1 KGHSH, CDR2 LQKENI. The CDR3 sequence: CASSPLLAPQETQYF. In nucleotides, the CDR3 is TGTGCCAGCTCACCTTTACTAGCGCCCCAAGAGACCCAGTACTTC.

The V gene is TRBV7-2, the J gene TRBJ2-7; 9 bases match TRBD1. The CDR3 has 17 amino acids. CDR1 is SGHTA and CDR2 is FQGNSA in the germline V gene. V lost 0 bases, J lost 3 bases, and 9 bases stayed unmatched. The DNA for the CDR3 is TGTGCCAGCAGCTTAGCTCAGTCGCTGACAGGGGGCTACGAGCAGTACTTC. Translating gives CASSLAQSLTGGYEQYF.

Only a few counts were recorded for this clonotype. The DNA of the CDR3 is TGTGCCACCTACTTGTGGCGGGAGGGAACAAATGAGCAGTTCTTC. This gives the protein CATYLWREGTNEQFF. The J gene is TRBJ2-1, the V gene TRBV28, with TRBD2 matching 9 bases. Germline trimming cut 10 bases from V and 7 bases from J; bases unmatched to any gene: 14. Germline V gene sequence: CDR1 MDHEN, CDR2 SYDVKM. The CDR3 has 15 residues.

The chain joins TRBV20-1 to TRBJ2-7, with D perhaps TRBD1 (6 bases). V gave up 3 bases and J gave up 0 bases, with 15 bases separating them. The CDR3 covers 15 residues. Germline V gene lookup returns CDR1 DFQATT and CDR2 SNEGSKA (reference sequence). The CDR3: CSASSGTRNSYEQYF. CDR3 in DNA: TGCAGTGCTAGCTCCGGGACACGGAACTCCTACGAGCAGTACTTC.

This clonotype was observed a handful of times. The genes are TRBV29-1 and TRBJ2-7, with no clear D. Looked up from germline, CDR1 is SQVTM and CDR2 is ANQGSEA. V was trimmed by 6 bases and J by 7 bases, leaving 13 bases between them. The CDR3 spans 11 residues. CDR3 region: CSVAFAREQYF. CDR3 sequence (DNA): TGCAGCGTCGCTTTCGCGCGGGAGCAGTACTTC.

This clonotype was observed a handful of times. This sequence joins TRBV4-1 and TRBJ2-1, with a possible D match to TRBD2 (5 bases). Deletions cut 1 base from V and 7 bases from J, with 14 bases between. CDR1 and CDR2 from the germline V gene are MGHRA and YSYEKL. This CDR3 is 15 amino acids long. The CDR3 coding sequence is TGCGCCAGCAGCCAAGCGGGAATAGGCGGGAATGAGCAGTTCTTC. It codes for CASSQAGIGGNEQFF.

This clonotype occurred many times. The V and J genes are TRBV12-3 or TRBV12-4 and TRBJ2-1, with D unclear. This CDR3 comprises 11 residues. V lost 3 bases and J lost 5, with 2 bases in between. The CDR3 loop is CASSFHNEQFF. As DNA, the CDR3 is TGTGCCAGCAGTTTTCACAATGAGCAGTTCTTC.